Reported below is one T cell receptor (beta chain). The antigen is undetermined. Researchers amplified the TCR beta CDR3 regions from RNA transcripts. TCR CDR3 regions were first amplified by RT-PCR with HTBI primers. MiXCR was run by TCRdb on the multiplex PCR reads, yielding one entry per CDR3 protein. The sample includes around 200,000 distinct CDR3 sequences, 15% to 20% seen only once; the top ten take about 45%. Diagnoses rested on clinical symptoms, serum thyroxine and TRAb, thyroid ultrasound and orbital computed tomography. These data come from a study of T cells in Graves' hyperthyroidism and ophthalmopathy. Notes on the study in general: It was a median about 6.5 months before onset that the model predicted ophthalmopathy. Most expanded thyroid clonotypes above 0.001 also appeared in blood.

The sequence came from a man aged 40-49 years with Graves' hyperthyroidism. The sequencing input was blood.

CDR3 residues: CASSPPGGQTDTQYF. For the CDR3, the DNA is TGTGCCAGCAGTCCTCCGGGGGGCCAGACAGATACGCAGTATTTT. This sequence joins TRBV28 and TRBJ2-3; a possible D gene is TRBD2 (7 bases). Germline CDR1 reads MDHEN; CDR2 reads SYDVKM. V dropped 5 bases and J dropped 3 bases, with 15 bases sitting between them. This CDR3 has 15 amino acids.